Presented here are 2 T cell receptor beta chains from one specimen sequenced in a study of regulatory T cells in long-lasting Graves disease. As to time point: persistent/refractory GD, antithyroid drugs over 5 years with positive TRAb. Construction of the TCR library relied on RNA isolated from PBMCs. Library construction for TCR beta used iRepertoire HTBI primers and Arm-PCR of CDR3 regions. TCRdb re-derived calls from the multiplex PCR reads in MiXCR, one entry per CDR3 protein. The table has about 470,000 distinct CDR3 sequences, less than 25% seen once. The sample here was peripheral blood mononuclear cells (PBMCs), taken when the disease was refractory, from a patient treated with antithyroid drugs. These receptors all come from a female donor with Graves disease.

The sample holds many counts of this clonotype. V is TRBV6-5 and J is TRBJ2-7; D is possibly TRBD2 (5 bases). The V gene's germline CDR1 is MNHEY and CDR2 SVGAGI. The CDR3 extends over 13 amino acids. Trimming took 2 bases from V and 5 from J, leaving 10 bases between them. CDR3 sequence (DNA): TGTGCCAGCAGTTACATTCTGCGGGACGAGCAGTACTTC. Translated: CASSYILRDEQYF.

The V gene is TRBV11-2, the J gene TRBJ1-6, with a possible D match to TRBD1 (6 bases). Between the trimmed V and J ends, which lost 4 bases and 7 bases, there was a span of 11 bases. This CDR3 has 14 residues. From germline, CDR1 is SGHAT and CDR2 FQNNGV. The chain's CDR3 is CASSSTGLNSPLHF. CDR3 coding DNA: TGTGCCAGCAGCTCAACAGGGCTCAATTCACCCCTCCACTTT. Variable domain in full (rest from reference TRBV11-2 and TRBJ1-6): EAGVAQSPRYKIIEKRQSVAFWCNPISGHATLYWYQQILGQGPKLLIQFQNNGVVDDSQLPKDRFSAERLKGVDSTLKIQPAKLEDSAVYLCASSSTGLNSPLHFGNGTRLTVT.